A selection of T cell receptor beta chains follows, all from one sample in a study of blood T cells in healthy people across ages. Via MiXCR, TCRdb re-called the 5' RACE reads, giving one row per CDR3 protein. This sample carries approximately 850,000 distinct CDR3 sequences, approximately 44% of them seen once, and the ten largest clones take about 19%. Sequencing used blood. These TCRs come from a man in his 60s in good health. Each CDR3 is given with its conserved first and last residue. Fields, in order: V gene, D gene, clone size, J gene, CDR3 DNA, CDR3 protein. The D gene is left open where the match is weak. Size values are once, few and many counts, or a class for expanded clones, and some rows have none.

V gene: TRBV29-1; D gene: NA; clone size: many; J gene: TRBJ2-7; CDR3 DNA: TGCAGCGTGATGACAGGCTCCTACGAGCAGTACTTC; CDR3 protein: CSVMTGSYEQYF
V gene: TRBV18; D gene: NA; clone size: few; J gene: TRBJ2-1; CDR3 DNA: TGTGCCAGCTCGGACAACTCCTACAATGAGCAGTTCTTC; CDR3 protein: CASSDNSYNEQFF
V gene: TRBV4-3; D gene: NA; clone size: NA; J gene: TRBJ1-2; CDR3 DNA: TGCGCCAGCAGCCAAGACGTTCAGGTCGACTATGGCTACACCTTC; CDR3 protein: CASSQDVQVDYGYTF
V gene: TRBV5-5; D gene: NA; clone size: NA; J gene: TRBJ2-7; CDR3 DNA: TGTGCCAGCAGCAGCCCCGGAGGGCCTGGGTACGAGCAGTACTTC; CDR3 protein: CASSSPGGPGYEQYF
V gene: TRBV7-2; D gene: TRBD1; clone size: NA; J gene: TRBJ1-2; CDR3 DNA: TGTGCCAGCAGTTTTGAGCGGGACAGCCATGGCTACACCTTC; CDR3 protein: CASSFERDSHGYTF
V gene: TRBV4-3; D gene: TRBD1; clone size: NA; J gene: TRBJ2-2; CDR3 DNA: TGCGCCAGCAGCCAAGAAGGGGCACAGGGGGGGGAGCTGTTTTTT; CDR3 protein: CASSQEGAQGGELFF
V gene: TRBV20-1; D gene: TRBD1; clone size: few; J gene: TRBJ1-2; CDR3 DNA: TGCAGTGCTAGAGACCCCCGAGGCAGGGGGATTAAGTACTATGGCTACACCTTC; CDR3 protein: CSARDPRGRGIKYYGYTF
V gene: TRBV7-2; D gene: TRBD1; clone size: few; J gene: TRBJ2-7; CDR3 DNA: TGTGCCAGCAGCAAAAGAAGGCAGGGGGCGTACGAGCAGTACTTC; CDR3 protein: CASSKRRQGAYEQYF
V gene: TRBV4-1; D gene: NA; clone size: NA; J gene: TRBJ2-5; CDR3 DNA: TGCGCCAGCAGCCAAGCCACCGTATCGGAGACCCAGTACTTC; CDR3 protein: CASSQATVSETQYF
V gene: TRBV5-1; D gene: TRBD2; clone size: NA; J gene: TRBJ2-5; CDR3 DNA: TGCGCCAGCAGGGCCACTAGCGCTCAAGAGACCCAGTACTTC; CDR3 protein: CASRATSAQETQYF
V gene: TRBV4-1; D gene: TRBD2; clone size: few; J gene: TRBJ2-1; CDR3 DNA: TGCGCCAGCAGCTTACTAGCGGCCCCTGGCAATGAGCAGTTCTTC; CDR3 protein: CASSLLAAPGNEQFF
V gene: TRBV7-9; D gene: NA; clone size: few; J gene: TRBJ1-1; CDR3 DNA: TGTGCCAGCAGCTCCCTGGGGCAGGCCACTGAAGCTTTCTTT; CDR3 protein: CASSSLGQATEAFF
V gene: TRBV5-5; D gene: NA; clone size: NA; J gene: TRBJ1-3; CDR3 DNA: TGTGCCAGCACTCCGACACCCACGGCGAACACCATATATTTT; CDR3 protein: CASTPTPTANTIYF
V gene: TRBV29-1; D gene: TRBD2; clone size: NA; J gene: TRBJ2-2; CDR3 DNA: TGCAGCGTCCGACGGGAGGGAACCGGGGAGCTGTTTTTT; CDR3 protein: CSVRREGTGELFF
V gene: TRBV28; D gene: NA; clone size: many; J gene: TRBJ2-7; CDR3 DNA: TGTGCCAGCAGGTGGACATCATCCTACGAGCAGTACTTC; CDR3 protein: CASRWTSSYEQYF
V gene: TRBV2; D gene: TRBD1; clone size: few; J gene: TRBJ1-2; CDR3 DNA: TGTGCCAGCAGTGGACAGGGTTCAACGGGCTATGGCTACACCTTC; CDR3 protein: CASSGQGSTGYGYTF
V gene: TRBV6-5; D gene: TRBD2; clone size: NA; J gene: TRBJ2-3; CDR3 DNA: TGTGCCAGCAGTTACCGGACTAGCGGGGGGGCAGATACGCAGTATTTT; CDR3 protein: CASSYRTSGGADTQYF
V gene: TRBV20-1; D gene: NA; clone size: NA; J gene: TRBJ2-5; CDR3 DNA: TGCAGTGCTAGAGCCCGGGGTAGCGAAGGGACCCAGTACTTC; CDR3 protein: CSARARGSEGTQYF
V gene: TRBV5-1; D gene: NA; clone size: many; J gene: TRBJ1-2; CDR3 DNA: TGCGCCAGCAGCTCGGGGGACTATGGCTACACCTTC; CDR3 protein: CASSSGDYGYTF
V gene: TRBV5-1; D gene: TRBD1; clone size: NA; J gene: TRBJ1-1; CDR3 DNA: TGCGCCAGCAGCCGGGACAGGGGGCTGGTCGCTGAAGCTTTCTTT; CDR3 protein: CASSRDRGLVAEAFF
V gene: TRBV20-1; D gene: TRBD2; clone size: few; J gene: TRBJ2-2; CDR3 DNA: TGCAGTGCTAGAGACTGGCTAGCGGGGGAGAGCGGGGAGCTGTTTTTT; CDR3 protein: CSARDWLAGESGELFF
V gene: TRBV7-2; D gene: NA; clone size: NA; J gene: TRBJ2-3; CDR3 DNA: TGTGCCAGCAGCTTAGAGGGTAGCTTGGATACGCAGTATTTT; CDR3 protein: CASSLEGSLDTQYF
V gene: TRBV10-3; D gene: TRBD1; clone size: NA; J gene: TRBJ2-3; CDR3 DNA: TGTGCCATCAGTGACGACAGGGGAGTCGGCACAGATACGCGGTATTTT; CDR3 protein: CAISDDRGVGTDTRYF
V gene: TRBV7-9; D gene: TRBD1; clone size: NA; J gene: TRBJ1-4; CDR3 DNA: TGTGCCAGCAGCTTAGGACGACAGGGATTTGGCGAAAAACTGTTTTTT; CDR3 protein: CASSLGRQGFGEKLFF
V gene: TRBV4-3; D gene: NA; clone size: NA; J gene: TRBJ2-5; CDR3 DNA: TGCGCCAGCAGCCAATCAACAGGGTTCCAAGAGACCCAGTACTTC; CDR3 protein: CASSQSTGFQETQYF
V gene: TRBV20-1; D gene: NA; clone size: few; J gene: TRBJ1-4; CDR3 DNA: TGCAGTGCTAGAGATCTAGGGGGTAGGGGGTATGAAAAACTGTTTTTT; CDR3 protein: CSARDLGGRGYEKLFF
V gene: TRBV10-3; D gene: NA; clone size: NA; J gene: TRBJ1-5; CDR3 DNA: TGTGCCATCAGTGAGTCTGGGGATTTGGGCAATCAGCCCCAGCATTTT; CDR3 protein: CAISESGDLGNQPQHF
V gene: TRBV28; D gene: TRBD1; clone size: few; J gene: TRBJ2-7; CDR3 DNA: TGTGCCAGCAGTTCGATCCGGGACAGGGTCTACGAGCAGTACTTC; CDR3 protein: CASSSIRDRVYEQYF
V gene: TRBV3-1; D gene: NA; clone size: NA; J gene: TRBJ2-6; CDR3 DNA: TGTGCCAGCAGCCAAGTTTGGCCTGGGGCCAACGTCCTGACTTTC; CDR3 protein: CASSQVWPGANVLTF
V gene: TRBV27; D gene: NA; clone size: NA; J gene: TRBJ2-1; CDR3 DNA: TGTGCCAGCAGTTTAGCAAGGCAGAACAATGAGCAGTTCTTC; CDR3 protein: CASSLARQNNEQFF
V gene: TRBV20-1; D gene: NA; clone size: NA; J gene: TRBJ2-1; CDR3 DNA: TGCAGTGCTAGAGACGGGTATTACAATGAGCAGTTCTTC; CDR3 protein: CSARDGYYNEQFF
V gene: TRBV28; D gene: TRBD2; clone size: NA; J gene: TRBJ2-1; CDR3 DNA: TGTGCCAGCAGTTACAAAGCGGGAGAGAACAATGAGCAGTTCTTC; CDR3 protein: CASSYKAGENNEQFF
V gene: TRBV5-1; D gene: NA; clone size: NA; J gene: TRBJ2-5; CDR3 DNA: TGCGCCAGCAGCCCGGGGACACCACTAGAGACCCAGTACTTC; CDR3 protein: CASSPGTPLETQYF
V gene: TRBV29-1; D gene: TRBD1; clone size: few; J gene: TRBJ1-5; CDR3 DNA: TGCAGCGCTACGGACAGGGGCAATCAGCCCCAGCATTTT; CDR3 protein: CSATDRGNQPQHF
V gene: TRBV4-3; D gene: NA; clone size: NA; J gene: TRBJ1-6; CDR3 DNA: TGCGCCAGCAGCCAAGAGGGAATTGACCGAACCAATTCACCCCTCCACTTT; CDR3 protein: CASSQEGIDRTNSPLHF
V gene: TRBV11-2; D gene: NA; clone size: NA; J gene: TRBJ1-6; CDR3 DNA: TGTGCCAGCAGCTTAGAGGGGTTCGGGTCACCCCTCCACTTT; CDR3 protein: CASSLEGFGSPLHF
V gene: TRBV15; D gene: TRBD2; clone size: few; J gene: TRBJ2-5; CDR3 DNA: TGTGCCACCAGCAGGACACCGGGACTAGCGATGGGGGAGCAGTACTTC; CDR3 protein: CATSRTPGLAMGEQYF
V gene: TRBV18; D gene: NA; clone size: NA; J gene: TRBJ1-5; CDR3 DNA: TGTGCCAGCTCACCAGTCGGTGGTAGCAATCAGCCCCAGCATTTT; CDR3 protein: CASSPVGGSNQPQHF
V gene: TRBV27; D gene: NA; clone size: few; J gene: TRBJ2-5; CDR3 DNA: TGTGCCAGCAGTGCCCCTCAGGGGACCCAGTACTTC; CDR3 protein: CASSAPQGTQYF
V gene: TRBV5-1; D gene: NA; clone size: NA; J gene: TRBJ2-2; CDR3 DNA: TGCGCCAGCACAGGGCAGGGCTTCACCGGGGAGCTGTTTTTT; CDR3 protein: CASTGQGFTGELFF
V gene: TRBV25-1; D gene: NA; clone size: few; J gene: TRBJ2-5; CDR3 DNA: TGTGCCAGCAGTGAATTTACGCCGTTGAGGAAAGAGACCCAGTACTTC; CDR3 protein: CASSEFTPLRKETQYF